This T cell receptor (beta chain) was profiled in a study of CXCR3-negative and CXCR3-positive naive CD8 T cells. Overall study context: About 150 million TRB reads in total, about 1.5 +/- 0.3 million per library.

The TRB cDNA libraries were prepared by 5' RACE with UMI labels. No DNA is given; TCRdb re-called the 5' RACE reads and lists each CDR3 protein once. The specimen's table records some 60,000 distinct CDR3 sequences. Findings and caveats of the study: CXCR3-negative naive cells had less hydrophobic TRB CDR3s than did CXCR3-positive naive cells. With respect to TRBV-TRBJ usage, naive CXCR3-negative and CXCR3-positive cells were similar; memory differed. Both naive subsets had comparably high diversity; memory CD8+ cells much lower.

Turning to this clonotype: Its antigen is currently unknown.

Those CD8+ T cells considered naive were CD45RO-CCR7+CD27+CD95-. The CDR3 has 13 residues. Germline V lookup: CDR1 SGDLS, CDR2 YYNGEE. Sequenced material: naive CXCR3+ CD8+ T cells from blood. Subset specified: CD45RO-CCR7+CD27+CD95- naive CD8+ T cells expressing CXCR3 (TNR3+). The sequence derives from a human donor in good health. Some clones in this sample may be carry-over from other donors' samples. This chain uses TRBV9 with TRBJ1-1; TCRdb reports TRBD1, a call that lacks DNA to check it against. The CDR3 loop is CASSVRGGTEAFF.